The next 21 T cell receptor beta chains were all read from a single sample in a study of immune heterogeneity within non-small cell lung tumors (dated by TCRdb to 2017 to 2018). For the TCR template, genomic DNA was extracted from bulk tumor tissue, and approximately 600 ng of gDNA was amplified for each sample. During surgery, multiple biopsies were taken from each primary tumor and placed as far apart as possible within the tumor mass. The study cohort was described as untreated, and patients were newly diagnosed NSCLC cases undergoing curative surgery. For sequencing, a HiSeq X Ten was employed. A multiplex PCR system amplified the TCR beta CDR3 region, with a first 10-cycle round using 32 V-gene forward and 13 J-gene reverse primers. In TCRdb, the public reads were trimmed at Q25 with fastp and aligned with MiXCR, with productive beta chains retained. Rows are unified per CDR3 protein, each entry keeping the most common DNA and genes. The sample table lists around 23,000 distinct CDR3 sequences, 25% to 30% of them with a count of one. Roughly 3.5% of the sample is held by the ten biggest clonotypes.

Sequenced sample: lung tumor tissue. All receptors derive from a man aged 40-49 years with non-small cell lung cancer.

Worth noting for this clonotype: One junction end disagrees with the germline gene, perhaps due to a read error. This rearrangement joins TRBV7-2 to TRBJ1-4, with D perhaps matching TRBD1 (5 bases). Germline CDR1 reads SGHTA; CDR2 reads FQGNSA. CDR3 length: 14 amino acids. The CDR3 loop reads CASSSRAPNEKQFF. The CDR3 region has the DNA TGTGCCAGCAGCTCCAGGGCGCCAAATGAAAAACAGTTTTTT. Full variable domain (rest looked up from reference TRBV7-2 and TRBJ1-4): GAGVSQSPSNKVTEKGKDVELRCDPISGHTALYWYRQSLGQGLEFLIYFQGNSAPDKSGLPSDRFSAERTGGSVSTLTIQRTQQEDSAVYLCASSSRAPNEKQFFGSGTQLSVL.

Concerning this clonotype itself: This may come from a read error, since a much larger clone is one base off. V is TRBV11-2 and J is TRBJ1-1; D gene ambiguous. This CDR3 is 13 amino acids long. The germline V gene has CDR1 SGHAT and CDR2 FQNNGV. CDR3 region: CARSLTQNTEAFF. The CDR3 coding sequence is TGTGCCAGAAGCTTAACTCAGAACACTGAAGCTTTCTTT.

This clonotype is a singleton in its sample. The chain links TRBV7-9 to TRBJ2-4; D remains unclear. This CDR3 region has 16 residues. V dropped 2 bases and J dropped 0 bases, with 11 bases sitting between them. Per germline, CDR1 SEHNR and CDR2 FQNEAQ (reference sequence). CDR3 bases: TGTGCCAGCAGCTTACAGTGTCGGTTAGCCAAAAACATTCAGTACTTC. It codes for CASSLQCRLAKNIQYF.

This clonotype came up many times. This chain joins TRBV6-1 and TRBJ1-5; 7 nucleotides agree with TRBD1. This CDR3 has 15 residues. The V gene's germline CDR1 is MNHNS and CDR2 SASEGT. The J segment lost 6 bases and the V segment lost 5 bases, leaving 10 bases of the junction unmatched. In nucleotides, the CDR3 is TGTGCCAGCAGTACGCCAGGGGGTAGGGGTCAGCCCCAGCATTTT. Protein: CASSTPGGRGQPQHF.

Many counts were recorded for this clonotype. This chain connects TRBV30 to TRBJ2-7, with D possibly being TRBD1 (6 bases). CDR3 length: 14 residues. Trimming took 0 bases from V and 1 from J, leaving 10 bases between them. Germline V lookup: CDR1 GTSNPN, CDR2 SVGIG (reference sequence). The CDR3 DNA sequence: TGTGCCTGGAGTGTAGGGGGATCTTCCTACGAGCAGTACTTC. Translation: CAWSVGGSSYEQYF. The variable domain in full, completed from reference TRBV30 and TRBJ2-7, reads SQTIHQWPATLVQPVGSPLSLECTVEGTSNPNLYWYRQAAGRGLQLLFYSVGIGQISSEVPQNLSASRPQDRQFILSSKKLLLSDSGFYLCAWSVGGSSYEQYFGPGTRLTVT.

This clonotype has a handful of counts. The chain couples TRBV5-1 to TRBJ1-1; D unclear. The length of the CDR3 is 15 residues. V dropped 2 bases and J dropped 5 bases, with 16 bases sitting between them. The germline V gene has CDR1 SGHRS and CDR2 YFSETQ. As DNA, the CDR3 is TGCGCCAGCAGCTTTCGTGGGGAACTTGGGACTGAAGCTTTCTTT. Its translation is CASSFRGELGTEAFF.

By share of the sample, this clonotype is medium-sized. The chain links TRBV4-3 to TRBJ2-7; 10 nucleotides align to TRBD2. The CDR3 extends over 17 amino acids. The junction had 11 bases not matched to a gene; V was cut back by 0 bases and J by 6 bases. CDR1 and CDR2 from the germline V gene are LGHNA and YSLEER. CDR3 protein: CASSQDLSSGRAGEQYF. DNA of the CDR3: TGCGCCAGCAGCCAAGATCTGTCCAGCGGGAGGGCGGGCGAGCAGTACTTC.

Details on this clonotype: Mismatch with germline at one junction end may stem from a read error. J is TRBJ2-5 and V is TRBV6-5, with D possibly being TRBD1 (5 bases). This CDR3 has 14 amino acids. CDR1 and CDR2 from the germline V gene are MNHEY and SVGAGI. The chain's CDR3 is CATSSTAYQETQYF. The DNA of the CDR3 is TGTGCCACCAGTTCGACAGCGTACCAAGAGACCCAGTACTTC.

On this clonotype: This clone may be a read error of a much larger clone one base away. The CDR3 nucleotides are TGTTCCAGTAGTTCCCCGGGACAGGGGGCCCACGAGCAGTACTTC. This sequence encodes CSSSSPGQGAHEQYF. The chain is built from TRBV19 and TRBJ2-7; 12 bases fit TRBD1. Germline-derived CDR1 and CDR2 are LNHDA and SQIVND (reference sequence). This CDR3 is built from 15 residues.

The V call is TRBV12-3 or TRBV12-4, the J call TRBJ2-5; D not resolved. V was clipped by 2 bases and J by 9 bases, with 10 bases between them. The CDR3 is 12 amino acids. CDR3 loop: CASSLSEDAQYF. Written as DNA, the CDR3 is TGTGCCAGCAGTTTAAGCGAGGATGCCCAGTACTTC.

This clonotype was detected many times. The CDR3 region has the DNA TGTGCCAGCAGCTGGGGGTATAACGGGGAGCTGTTTTTT. As protein: CASSWGYNGELFF. The chain joins TRBV7-6 to TRBJ2-2; D may correspond to TRBD1 or TRBD2 (5 bases each). This CDR3 region has 13 residues. V was shortened by 4 bases and J by 7 bases, with 10 bases between the two germline ends. Germline CDR1 reads SGHVS; CDR2 reads FNYEAQ.

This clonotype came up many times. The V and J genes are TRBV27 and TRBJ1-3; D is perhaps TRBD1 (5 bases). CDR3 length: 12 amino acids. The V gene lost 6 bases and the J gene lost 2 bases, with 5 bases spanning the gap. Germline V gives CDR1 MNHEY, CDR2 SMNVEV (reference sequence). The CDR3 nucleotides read TGTGCCAGCAGGGGGCCTGGAAACACCATATATTTT. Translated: CASRGPGNTIYF.

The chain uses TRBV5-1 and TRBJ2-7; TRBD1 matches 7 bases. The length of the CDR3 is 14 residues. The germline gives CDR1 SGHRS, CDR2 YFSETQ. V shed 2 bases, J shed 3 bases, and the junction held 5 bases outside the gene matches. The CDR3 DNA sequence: TGCGCCAGCAGCTTCCGGGACAGCTACTACGAGCAGTACTTC. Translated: CASSFRDSYYEQYF.

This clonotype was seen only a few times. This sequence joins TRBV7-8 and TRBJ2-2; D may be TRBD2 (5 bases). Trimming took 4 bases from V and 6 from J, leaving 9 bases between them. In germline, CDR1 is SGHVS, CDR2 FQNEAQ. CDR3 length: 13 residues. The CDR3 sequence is CASSWRGSGELFF. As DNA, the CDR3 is TGTGCCAGCAGCTGGAGAGGGTCCGGGGAGCTGTTTTTT.

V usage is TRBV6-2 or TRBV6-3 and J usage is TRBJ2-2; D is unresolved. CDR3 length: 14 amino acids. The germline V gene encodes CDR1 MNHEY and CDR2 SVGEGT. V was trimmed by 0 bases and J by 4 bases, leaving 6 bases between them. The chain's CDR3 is CASSYSSGTGELFF. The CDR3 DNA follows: TGTGCCAGCAGTTACTCGTCAGGCACCGGGGAGCTGTTTTTT.

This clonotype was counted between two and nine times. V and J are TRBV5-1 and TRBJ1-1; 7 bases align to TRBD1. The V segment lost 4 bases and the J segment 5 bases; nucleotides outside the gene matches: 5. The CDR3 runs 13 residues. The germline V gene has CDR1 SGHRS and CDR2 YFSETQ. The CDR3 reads CASSRQGGTEAFF. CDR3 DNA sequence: TGCGCCAGCAGCCGACAGGGAGGAACTGAAGCTTTCTTT.

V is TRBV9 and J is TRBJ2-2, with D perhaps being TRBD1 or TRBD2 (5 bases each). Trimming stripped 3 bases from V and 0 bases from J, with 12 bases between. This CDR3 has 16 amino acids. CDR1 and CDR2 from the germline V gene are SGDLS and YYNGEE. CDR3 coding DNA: TGTGCCAGCAGCGCGGGACCATCGCCGAACACCGGGGAGCTGTTTTTT. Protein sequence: CASSAGPSPNTGELFF.

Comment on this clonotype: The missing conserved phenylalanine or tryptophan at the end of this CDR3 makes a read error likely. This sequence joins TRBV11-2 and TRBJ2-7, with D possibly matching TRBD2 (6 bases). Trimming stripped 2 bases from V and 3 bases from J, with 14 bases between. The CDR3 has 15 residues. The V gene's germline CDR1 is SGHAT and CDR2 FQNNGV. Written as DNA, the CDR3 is TGTGCCAGCAGCTTATTCGGGAGTAACTTCTACGAGCAGTACTCC. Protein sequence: CASSLFGSNFYEQYS.

This CDR3 is CASSQSGQNQGYTF. Here the CDR3 DNA reads TGTGCCAGCTCACAGTCGGGACAGAACCAAGGCTACACCTTC. This chain connects TRBV18 to TRBJ1-2; the match to TRBD1 covers 7 bases. The CDR3 consists of 14 residues. The junction had 10 bases not matched to a gene; V was cut back by 4 bases and J by 8 bases. CDR1 is KGHSH, CDR2 LQKENI, per germline.

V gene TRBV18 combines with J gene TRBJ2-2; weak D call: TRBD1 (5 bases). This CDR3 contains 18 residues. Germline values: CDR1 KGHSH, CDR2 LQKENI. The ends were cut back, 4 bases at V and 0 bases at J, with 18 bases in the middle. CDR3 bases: TGTGCCAGCTCACGGAACAGGCCTCAAACCTCGAACACCGGGGAGCTGTTTTTT. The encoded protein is CASSRNRPQTSNTGELFF.

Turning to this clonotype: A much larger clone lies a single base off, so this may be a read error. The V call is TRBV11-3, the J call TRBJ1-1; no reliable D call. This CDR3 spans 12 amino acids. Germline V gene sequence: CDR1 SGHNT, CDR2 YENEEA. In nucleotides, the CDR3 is TGTGCCAGCAGACGAGCCGGGATAGAAGCTTTATTT. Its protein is CASRRAGIEALF.